This is a list of T cell receptor beta chains from one sample in a study of cytomegalovirus exposure and HLA in healthy donors. The data were produced by immunoSEQ multiplex PCR, yet TCRdb's version contains in-frame clones alone and is incomplete. The sample has more than 95,000 clones, around 75% seen once. Sequencing used PBMCs. The source of these receptors is a man younger than 45 in good health and CMV-seronegative. Both conserved end residues are part of each CDR3. The D gene is left open where the match is weak. Size values are once, few and many counts, or a class for expanded clones, and some rows have none.

v_call	clone_size	j_call	d_call	cdr3_length	cdr3_nt	cdr3_aa
TRBV14	many	TRBJ1-2	.	15	TGTGCCAGCAGCCAAGATGCAGGAGGGAACTATGGCTACACCTTC	CASSQDAGGNYGYTF
TRBV10-3	once	TRBJ2-7	TRBD2	14	TGTGCCATCAGTGAGTTGGGACTAGTGAGCGAGCAGTACTTC	CAISELGLVSEQYF
TRBV7-2	.	TRBJ2-1	TRBD1	15	TGTGCCAGCAGCTCCCGGGACAGGGGAGGCGATGAGCAGTTCTTC	CASSSRDRGGDEQFF
TRBV5-1	medium-sized	TRBJ2-7	TRBD2	15	TGCGCCAGCAGCCCGGGACTAGCGGGAGCTAGTGAGCAGTACTTC	CASSPGLAGASEQYF
TRBV11-2	.	TRBJ2-7	TRBD2	16	TGTGCCAGCAGCCAATTGGGTAGCGGGAGTAGCTACGAGCAGTACTTC	CASSQLGSGSSYEQYF
TRBV6-5	.	TRBJ1-2	TRBD1	15	TGTGCCAGCAGTTACTTTTCACCGGGACAGGGTGGCTACACCTTC	CASSYFSPGQGGYTF
TRBV4-3	.	TRBJ1-2	TRBD1	17	TGCGCCAGCAGCCAAGATGGGGGACAGCCCTATCGTGATGGCTACACCTTC	CASSQDGGQPYRDGYTF
TRBV30	.	TRBJ1-4	.	15	TGTGCCTGGAGTGTAGATACACCCTGGTCCGAAAAACTGTTTTTT	CAWSVDTPWSEKLFF
TRBV7-8	few	TRBJ1-1	.	14	TGTGCCAGCAGCTTAGCTGAGCTCTCCACTGAAGCTTTCTTT	CASSLAELSTEAFF
TRBV14	.	TRBJ2-7	TRBD1	14	TGTGCCAGCAGCCCTGGACAGGGTCCCTACGAGCAGTACTTC	CASSPGQGPYEQYF
TRBV7-2	.	TRBJ2-7	.	14	TGTGCCAGCAGCTTAGAGGGGTCCTTCTACGAGCAGTACTTC	CASSLEGSFYEQYF
TRBV9	.	TRBJ1-5	TRBD1	16	TGTGCCAGCAGCCCCGGACAGGGGGCGAGAAATCAGCCCCAGCATTTT	CASSPGQGARNQPQHF
TRBV4-1	once	TRBJ1-2	TRBD1	15	TGCGCCAGCAGCCTAATGACAGGGGGCTTCTATGGCTACACCTTC	CASSLMTGGFYGYTF
TRBV5-1	.	TRBJ2-3	.	15	TGCGCCAGCAGCTTGCTTTTAGGGGGAGCAGATACGCAGTATTTT	CASSLLLGGADTQYF
TRBV27	.	TRBJ2-5	.	15	TGTGCCAGCAGTTTAGCCCGGGGGACCAAAGAGACCCAGTACTTC	CASSLARGTKETQYF
TRBV11-2	.	TRBJ1-2	TRBD1	13	TGTGCCAGCAGCCCAGACAGGGTTGGGGACTACACCTTC	CASSPDRVGDYTF
TRBV5-4	.	TRBJ2-2	TRBD2	15	TGTGCCAGCAGCTTGCAAGCGGGAGGGAACGGGGAGCTGTTTTTT	CASSLQAGGNGELFF
TRBV5-1	once	TRBJ1-5	.	15	TGCGCCAGCAGACTCGACAGCCAGAGTCGTCAGCCCCAGCATTTT	CASRLDSQSRQPQHF
TRBV4-2	.	TRBJ1-1	TRBD1	15	TGTGCCAGCAGCCGACTGGGGACAGGGCTAGCTGAAGCTTTCTTT	CASSRLGTGLAEAFF
TRBV5-1	once	TRBJ2-3	TRBD2	15	TGCGCCAGCAGCGTAAGCGGGGGGCTCACAGATACGCAGTATTTT	CASSVSGGLTDTQYF
TRBV30	few	TRBJ1-1	.	12	TGTGCCTGGAGTGTAGTAGCGGGGGCGGCTTTCTTT	CAWSVVAGAAFF
TRBV11-2	.	TRBJ1-3	TRBD1	16	TGTGCCAGCAGCCGGGACAGCTACCTCTCTGGAAACACCATATATTTT	CASSRDSYLSGNTIYF
TRBV7-9	.	TRBJ2-7	.	12	TGTGCCAGCAGCGCCCGGGACTACGAGCAGTACTTC	CASSARDYEQYF
TRBV4-3	.	TRBJ2-3	TRBD1	17	TGCGCCAGCAGCCAAGATTCGTCCGGACAGGGGTTGGATACGCAGTATTTT	CASSQDSSGQGLDTQYF
TRBV15	.	TRBJ2-7	.	13	TGTGCCACCAGCAGAGATCAGGGCTACGAGCAGTACTTC	CATSRDQGYEQYF
TRBV5-1	.	TRBJ2-2	TRBD2	17	TGCGCCAGCAGCTTGGCTCAGACTAGCGGAATAACCGGGGAGCTGTTTTTT	CASSLAQTSGITGELFF
TRBV5-1	.	TRBJ2-2	.	15	TGCGCCAGCAGCCTATCGACAGGAGAGACCGGGGAGCTGTTTTTT	CASSLSTGETGELFF
TRBV5-1	.	TRBJ2-4	.	14	TGCGCCAGCAGCTTGGGACAGAAAGGAAACATTCAGTACTTC	CASSLGQKGNIQYF